These 8 T cell receptor beta chains were all obtained from the same sample, sequenced in a study of beta chain features in type 1 diabetes (dated by TCRdb to 2016 to 2019). Overall study outcomes, separate from this receptor: A moderate but significant shortening of TCRB CDR3 length was observed in type 1 diabetes patients in all four CD4+ subsets.

Libraries were constructed by the immunoSEQ multiplex PCR assay. The High Capacity cDNA Reverse Transcription Kit was used to reverse transcribe all of the isolated RNA, meaning that expressed TCRB transcripts were what got sequenced. This is the immuneACCESS table as TCRdb keeps it, with only in-frame sequences that have V and J called. A part of the clones is gone; compared with another copy, unresolved V genes explain less than half, and the rest is unexplained. For this sample the table gives some 150,000 clones, of which 8.5% to 10% were detected only once. The ten largest account for roughly 0.7% of the sample. The antigens these receptors bind are not known. Sample: central memory CD4+ T cells from blood. Receptors were obtained from a woman in her twenties or thirties with type 1 diabetes.

There are a few counts of this clone. V and J are TRBV18 and TRBJ2-3; the match to TRBD1 covers 10 bases. CDR1 and CDR2 from the germline V gene are KGHSH and LQKENI. The V segment lost 6 bases and the J segment 7 bases; nucleotides outside the gene matches: 7. This CDR3 is 14 amino acids long. The DNA for the CDR3 is TGTGCCAGCTCCCGGGACAGGGGCCTAAATACGCAGTATTTT. Translating it yields CASSRDRGLNTQYF.

The chain recombines TRBV4-1 with TRBJ2-1; 9 bases agree with TRBD2. Germline CDR1 and CDR2: MGHRA and YSYEKL. V shed 4 bases and J 6 bases; nucleotides not matched to a gene: 7. The CDR3 is 15 residues long. CDR3 residues: CASSPPRGRANEQFF. The CDR3 DNA reads TGCGCCAGCAGCCCCCCCCGCGGGAGGGCCAATGAGCAGTTCTTC.

The J gene is TRBJ2-1, the V gene TRBV21-1; the table's D call, TRBD1, was not checked against the DNA. TRBV21-1 represents a pseudogene. The length of the CDR3 is 16 residues. For the CDR3, the DNA is TGTGCCAGCAGCAAAAGGTTAAGGGGTAAGGGTGAAGAGCAGTTCTTC. This codes for CASSKRLRGKGEEQFF.

The table lists this clone with a few counts. This chain links TRBV29-1 with TRBJ2-7, with 7 nucleotides matching TRBD1. The length of the CDR3 is 12 residues. The junction had 4 bases not matched to a gene; V was cut back by 5 bases and J by 3 bases. The germline gives CDR1 SQVTM, CDR2 ANQGSEA. The CDR3 bases are TGCAGCGTTTGGACAGGTAGCTACGAGCAGTACTTC. This sequence encodes CSVWTGSYEQYF.

The rearrangement links TRBV4-2 to TRBJ2-2, with D hard to call. This CDR3 comprises 12 residues. With 5 bases removed from V and 6 bases from J, the gap between germline ends came to 7 bases. The germline V gene has CDR1 LGHNA and CDR2 YNFKEQ. The CDR3 sequence: CASSLAAGELFF. The CDR3 DNA sequence: TGTGCCAGCAGCTTGGCCGCCGGGGAGCTGTTTTTT.

This clone has more than one count but fewer than ten. Here the CDR3 DNA reads TGTGCCAGCAGCCTAACTTACAATGAGCAGTTCTTC. As protein: CASSLTYNEQFF. The chain links TRBV6-1 to TRBJ2-1; D is undetermined. Germline lookup yields CDR1 MNHNS and CDR2 SASEGT. V shed 6 bases and J shed 4 bases, with 7 bases lying between them. This CDR3 is 12 amino acids long.

V is TRBV5-1 and J is TRBJ2-1, with TRBD2 as a possible D gene (7 bases). From germline, CDR1 is SGHRS and CDR2 YFSETQ. The CDR3 extends over 15 amino acids. V lost 5 bases and J 5 bases, leaving 17 bases between the germline ends. The CDR3 sequence: CASSLEGGGHNEQFF. Here the CDR3 DNA reads TGCGCCAGCAGTTTAGAGGGGGGGGGACACAATGAGCAGTTCTTC.

This clone was recorded at least ten times. The gene calls are TRBV5-1 and TRBJ2-3; 9 nucleotides align to TRBD2. The CDR3 has 12 amino acids. Trimming removed 2 bases from V and 12 bases from J; junction bases left unmatched: 4. CDR1 is SGHRS, CDR2 YFSETQ, per germline. CDR3 in DNA: TGCGCCAGCAGCTTTAGCGGGGGAGTACAGTATTTT. Its translation is CASSFSGGVQYF.